What follows describes a single TCR beta chain. Its target is not known. Sequencing templates came from extracted RNA that was reverse transcribed into cDNA. Clones were read by immunoSEQ multiplex PCR, and TCRdb kept only the in-frame ones, dropping some. The data contain 140,000 to 150,000 clones, 75% to 90% of them singletons. This sample was taken from a study of CD8+ T cells in alopecia areata. Study-wide background: Tofacitinib was taken orally by treated patients, and the dose was 5 to 10 mg twice daily. Study observations and caveats: Resident alphabeta T-cell populations of normal skin are likewise subject to sequencing in scalp samples.

Germline CDR1 is MGHRA and CDR2 is YSYEKL. The CDR3 spans 14 residues. Losses at the gene ends were 1 base for V and 5 bases for J; bases not matched to a gene: 4. Sequenced here: CD8+ T cells sorted from blood, sampled at week 0. The clonotype originates from a human donor with alopecia areata. The chain combines TRBV4-1 with TRBJ2-5; 7 positions agree with TRBD1. CDR3 sequence: CASSQGQGRETQYF. The CDR3 DNA is TGCGCCAGCAGCCAAGGACAGGGTAGGGAGACCCAGTACTTC.